The 10 T cell receptor beta chains reported below all come from one sample, sequenced in a study of blood T cell repertoires in COVID-19. TCRdb's table, derived via immunoSEQ multiplex PCR, lists solely in-frame clones and lacks some. The repertoire holds about 310,000 clones, with roughly 90% as singletons. Sequencing used PBMCs or T cells enriched from blood (not recorded which). The receptors shown here come from a woman in her twenties or thirties who had recovered from COVID-19.

This chain joins TRBV27 and TRBJ2-1; 10 nucleotides align to TRBD2. Trimming at V came to 7 bases and at J to 4 bases, leaving 4 bases not matched to a gene. Germline V gene lookup returns CDR1 MNHEY and CDR2 SMNVEV (reference sequence). This CDR3 region has 14 residues. CDR3 amino acids: CASTELAGYNEQFF. Written as DNA, the CDR3 is TGTGCCAGCACGGAACTAGCGGGGTACAATGAGCAGTTCTTC.

The chain employs TRBV27 and TRBJ2-1; weak D call: TRBD2 (6 bases). The CDR3 has 12 amino acids. The V end lost 2 bases, the J end lost 10 bases, and 9 bases lay between the germline ends. Germline V gene lookup returns CDR1 MNHEY and CDR2 SMNVEV (reference sequence). This CDR3 reads CASSLGGTEQFF. CDR3 nucleotides: TGTGCCAGCAGTTTAGGCGGGACGGAGCAGTTCTTC.

V gene TRBV15 combines with J gene TRBJ2-2, with TRBD1 matching over 8 bases. The length of the CDR3 is 18 residues. CDR1 LNHNV and CDR2 YYDKDF come from the germline V gene (reference sequence). The V gene end was trimmed by 0 bases and the J gene end by 4 bases; junction bases not matched to a gene: 10. CDR3 protein: CATSRDRIDRGGTGELFF. Here the CDR3 DNA reads TGTGCCACCAGCAGAGATAGGATTGACAGGGGTGGCACCGGGGAGCTGTTTTTT.

The rearrangement uses TRBV7-8 and TRBJ2-3, with D possibly being TRBD2 (6 bases). The CDR3 runs to 19 residues. CDR1 and CDR2 from the germline V gene are SGHVS and FQNEAQ. The germline V and J ends were trimmed by 1 base and 2 bases, with 22 bases remaining between them. CDR3 in DNA: TGTGCCAGCAGCTTAGTGGGGGGATTTCTAGCCGATATCACAGATACGCAGTATTTT. The encoded protein is CASSLVGGFLADITDTQYF.

The count of this clone is one. The rearrangement uses TRBV30 and TRBJ2-7; 7 nucleotides match TRBD1. The ends lost 4 bases at V and 7 bases at J; junction bases unmatched: 7. The CDR3 is made up of 12 amino acids. Germline V gene sequence: CDR1 GTSNPN, CDR2 SVGIG (reference sequence). The CDR3 reads CAWTLGGGEQYF. The CDR3 nucleotides are TGTGCCTGGACTTTAGGGGGCGGAGAGCAGTACTTC.

V and J are TRBV24-1 and TRBJ1-1; D gene ambiguous. This CDR3 has 12 residues. Trimming removed 4 bases at V and 1 base at J, with 3 bases between. The V gene's germline CDR1 is KGHDR and CDR2 SFDVKD. The CDR3 region is CATSDGNTEAFF. The CDR3 DNA follows: TGTGCCACCAGTGACGGGAACACTGAAGCTTTCTTT.

The V gene is TRBV2, the J gene TRBJ2-1, with a tentative D call TRBD1 (6 bases). Trimming removed 6 bases at V and 15 bases at J, with 15 bases between. The CDR3 totals 11 residues. Germline V gene data show CDR1 as SNHLY and CDR2 as FYNNEI. CDR3 region: CASRQGPSPFF. CDR3 in DNA: TGTGCCAGCAGACAGGGTCCGTCACCGTTCTTC.

Remarks on this clone: Other DNA sequences in this specimen translate into the identical CDR3. J is TRBJ2-7 and V is TRBV14; 10 nucleotides agree with TRBD2. V lost 4 bases and J lost 4; bases outside the gene matches: 4. The length of the CDR3 is 14 residues. Germline values: CDR1 SGHDN, CDR2 FVKESK. This CDR3 is CASSPLAGGYEQYF. Written as DNA, the CDR3 is TGTGCCAGCAGCCCTTTAGCGGGAGGATACGAGCAGTACTTC.

This rearrangement joins TRBV7-9 to TRBJ2-2; 9 bases fit TRBD2. Germline V gene sequence: CDR1 SEHNR, CDR2 FQNEAQ (reference sequence). This CDR3 comprises 16 residues. V shed 3 bases and J 6 bases; nucleotides not matched to a gene: 8. In DNA form, the CDR3 reads TGTGCCAGCAGCTTGCCGGGACTAGCTTCATCCGGGGAGCTGTTTTTT. Protein product: CASSLPGLASSGELFF.

The chain recombines TRBV9 with TRBJ2-7, with D perhaps TRBD1 (5 bases). CDR3 length: 15 residues. Germline CDR1 and CDR2: SGDLS and YYNGEE. Trimming took off 0 bases at V and 0 bases at J, with 10 bases between the two ends. CDR3 bases: TGTGCCAGCAGCGTAGGTTCGACAGCCTCCTACGAGCAGTACTTC. Its protein is CASSVGSTASYEQYF.